This entry lists 30 T cell receptor beta chains sequenced from one sample in a study of identical twins. TCRdb fed the 5' RACE reads into MiXCR, producing one record per CDR3 protein. The sample includes 450,000 or so distinct CDR3 sequences, 20% to 25% seen only once; the top ten take around 3%. This sample was also put to use in a study of T cells expressing NK-cell markers.

Sequenced sample: CD4+ T cells sorted from blood. Receptor source: a woman under 30 in good health.

This rearrangement joins TRBV12-3 or TRBV12-4 to TRBJ2-1; 11 nucleotides line up with TRBD2. Losses at the gene ends were 8 bases for V and 3 bases for J; bases not matched to a gene: 12. The CDR3 totals 17 residues. The CDR3: CASSGLAEYKDYNEQFF. Here the CDR3 DNA reads TGTGCCAGCTCGGGACTAGCGGAGTATAAAGACTACAATGAGCAGTTCTTC.

This clonotype was recorded a few times. The chain uses TRBV20-1 and TRBJ1-4, with D hard to call. V dropped 3 bases and J dropped 8 bases, with 16 bases sitting between them. This CDR3 contains 14 residues. Germline CDR1 and CDR2: DFQATT and SNEGSKA (reference sequence). CDR3: CSASERSRGEKLFF. For the CDR3, the DNA is TGCAGTGCTAGTGAACGATCGAGAGGGGAAAAACTGTTTTTT.

Of note for this clonotype: This clone may be a read error of a much larger clone one base away. This chain connects TRBV5-1 to TRBJ2-3; D might be TRBD1 (5 bases). The CDR3 is made up of 14 amino acids. The V end was cut by 0 bases, the J end by 1 base, with 6 bases between. Germline V gene data show CDR1 as SGHRS and CDR2 as YFSETQ. The DNA of the CDR3 is TGCGCCAGCAGCTTGGAACAGGGCACAGATACGCAGTATTTT. Its protein is CASSLEQGTDTQYF.

This clonotype was counted only a few times. The chain has TRBV6-1 and TRBJ2-1; either TRBD1 or TRBD2 may fit D (5 bases each). The CDR3 length is 14 residues. V lost 6 bases and J lost 6, with 15 bases in between. Germline-derived CDR1 and CDR2 are MNHNS and SASEGT. CDR3 coding DNA: TGTGCCAGCAGCCCCGGGACGGCCTCCAATGAGCAGTTCTTC. This gives the protein CASSPGTASNEQFF.

This clonotype appeared a few times. The chain recombines TRBV27 with TRBJ1-1; no reliable D call. CDR1 is MNHEY and CDR2 is SMNVEV in the germline V gene (reference sequence). CDR3 length equals 13 residues. V was pared by 3 bases and J by 2 bases, with 7 bases between. The CDR3 sequence is CASSFLTNTEAFF. The CDR3 bases are TGTGCCAGCAGTTTTCTGACTAACACTGAAGCTTTCTTT.

This chain uses TRBV10-3 with TRBJ2-1, with 10 bases matching TRBD2. Germline CDR1 ENHRY, CDR2 SYGVKD. The CDR3 runs to 15 residues. J was trimmed by 8 bases and V by 1 base; bases with no gene match: 5. The CDR3 protein is CAISELLAGADEQFF. The CDR3 region has the DNA TGTGCCATCAGTGAGTTGCTAGCGGGGGCCGATGAGCAGTTCTTC.

This clonotype came up a few times. V usage is TRBV11-2 and J usage is TRBJ1-2; D gene uncertain. The germline V gene encodes CDR1 SGHAT and CDR2 FQNNGV. CDR3 length equals 14 residues. V was shortened by 2 bases and J by 0 bases, with 7 bases between the two germline ends. This chain's CDR3 is CASSLLAANYGYTF. In DNA, the CDR3 is TGTGCCAGCAGCTTATTAGCCGCTAACTATGGCTACACCTTC.

This clonotype occurred a few times. J is TRBJ1-2 and V is TRBV20-1; tentatively, D is TRBD1 (6 bases). Germline V CDR1 and CDR2: DFQATT, SNEGSKA (reference sequence). The ends were cut back, 0 bases at V and 1 base at J, with 12 bases in the middle. This CDR3 comprises 15 residues. The CDR3 coding sequence is TGCAGTGCTAGAGAAGGGGGGACAATTAACTATGGCTACACCTTC. Protein product: CSAREGGTINYGYTF.

The count of this clonotype is one. The V gene is TRBV6-4, the J gene TRBJ2-7; D possibly corresponds to TRBD2 (6 bases). CDR1 and CDR2 from the germline V gene are MRHNA and SNTAGT. Trimming pared 3 bases from V and 5 bases from J, leaving 14 bases between. The CDR3 has 14 residues. CDR3 loop: CASSESGGVDEQYF. The CDR3 DNA is TGTGCCAGCAGTGAATCCGGAGGGGTCGACGAGCAGTACTTC.

This clonotype was counted only a few times. The CDR3 DNA reads as TGTGCCAGCAGTGCCCCTGGCCTGGGCACTGAAGCTTTCTTT. Its translation: CASSAPGLGTEAFF. This chain joins TRBV27 and TRBJ1-1; D gene unclear. V lost 5 bases and J lost 4, with 14 bases in between. CDR1 and CDR2 from the germline V gene are MNHEY and SMNVEV (reference sequence). The CDR3 loop spans 14 amino acids.

This clonotype was observed a handful of times. CDR3 DNA sequence: TGCGCCAGCAGCTTGGTACCGGGAGCTGGTACTGAAGCTTTCTTT. As protein: CASSLVPGAGTEAFF. The chain recombines TRBV5-1 with TRBJ1-1; D not resolved. This CDR3 is built from 15 residues. Germline CDR1 reads SGHRS; CDR2 reads YFSETQ. V shed 0 bases and J shed 5 bases, with 14 bases lying between them. Variable domain in full (rest from reference TRBV5-1 and TRBJ1-1): KAGVTQTPRYLIKTRGQQVTLSCSPISGHRSVSWYQQTPGQGLQFLFEYFSETQRNKGNFPGRFSGRQFSNSRSEMNVSTLELGDSALYLCASSLVPGAGTEAFFGQGTRLTVV.

This clonotype was seen a handful of times. The V and J genes are TRBV20-1 and TRBJ1-1, with D possibly being TRBD1 (5 bases). V lost 1 base to trimming and J lost 8 bases, with 8 bases between them. Germline V gene sequence: CDR1 DFQATT, CDR2 SNEGSKA (reference sequence). The length of the CDR3 is 11 residues. In DNA, the CDR3 is TGCAGTGCTAGAGCCGGGGGAGAAGCTTTCTTT. Residues: CSARAGGEAFF.

This clonotype showed up just a few times. This chain connects TRBV20-1 to TRBJ1-2; D unresolved. The CDR3 is 12 amino acids. Germline values: CDR1 DFQATT, CDR2 SNEGSKA (reference sequence). The V and J ends lost 3 bases and 2 bases respectively, with 7 bases between them. The CDR3 is CSARKENYGYTF. The CDR3 nucleotides are TGCAGTGCTAGGAAAGAAAACTATGGCTACACCTTC.

The V call is TRBV7-3, the J call TRBJ1-1, with unresolved D. V gave up 3 bases and J gave up 3 bases, with 8 bases separating them. The CDR3 consists of 13 residues. Germline V gives CDR1 SGHTA, CDR2 FQGTGA. The CDR3 sequence is CASSFGVYTEAFF. CDR3 nucleotide sequence: TGTGCCAGCAGCTTTGGTGTGTACACTGAAGCTTTCTTT.

This clonotype was seen only a few times. The chain has TRBV3-1 and TRBJ1-6; a weak D match, TRBD1 (5 bases). The V end lost 0 bases, the J end lost 6 bases, and 9 bases lay between the germline ends. Germline V gives CDR1 LGHDT, CDR2 YNNKEL (reference sequence). The CDR3 totals 15 residues. The CDR3 is CASSQDFRANSPLHF. The CDR3 DNA sequence: TGTGCCAGCAGCCAAGATTTCAGGGCTAATTCACCCCTCCACTTT.

This chain uses TRBV29-1 with TRBJ2-7; unclear D gene. Germline V gene lookup returns CDR1 SQVTM and CDR2 ANQGSEA. The CDR3 is made up of 14 amino acids. V was pared by 6 bases and J by 4 bases, with 19 bases between. The CDR3 region is CSVGPKSSVYEQYF. The CDR3 DNA follows: TGCAGCGTGGGCCCGAAAAGCTCAGTATACGAGCAGTACTTC.

V and J are TRBV6-2 or TRBV6-3 and TRBJ2-3; 11 nucleotides match TRBD2. V lost 0 bases and J lost 6; bases outside the gene matches: 14. This CDR3 is built from 19 residues. Germline V lookup: CDR1 MNHEY, CDR2 SVGEGT. CDR3 protein: CASSYSLRLAGRLSDTQYF. CDR3 DNA sequence: TGTGCCAGCAGTTACTCCCTCAGACTAGCGGGACGTCTTTCTGATACGCAGTATTTT.

The rearrangement joins TRBV3-1 to TRBJ1-2; the D gene is possibly TRBD1 (5 bases). The CDR3 has 13 amino acids. The V gene lost 2 bases and the J gene lost 7 bases, with 11 bases spanning the gap. Germline loops: CDR1 LGHDT, CDR2 YNNKEL (reference sequence). The CDR3 DNA reads as TGTGCCAGCAGCCAACGTCGCCAGGGTGGCTACACCTTC. It is translated as CASSQRRQGGYTF.

This clonotype was recorded a few times. The chain has TRBV6-1 and TRBJ1-1; D not resolved. The CDR3 has 13 residues. Germline CDR1 and CDR2: MNHNS and SASEGT. The ends were cut back, 4 bases at V and 6 bases at J, with 12 bases in the middle. CDR3 sequence reads: CASSGRTNSEAFF. The CDR3 nucleotides are TGTGCCAGCAGTGGGCGTACCAACTCTGAAGCTTTCTTT.

The V gene is TRBV5-1, the J gene TRBJ1-1, with 8 bases fitting TRBD1. The junction had 7 bases not matched to a gene; V was cut back by 7 bases and J by 5 bases. Germline-derived CDR1 and CDR2 are SGHRS and YFSETQ. The CDR3 contains 13 residues. This CDR3 reads CASGETGATEAFF. The CDR3 DNA sequence: TGCGCCAGCGGCGAGACAGGGGCGACTGAAGCTTTCTTT.

Only a few counts were recorded for this clonotype. The J gene is TRBJ2-3, the V gene TRBV6-1, with D unresolved. Germline V gives CDR1 MNHNS, CDR2 SASEGT. V lost 4 bases and J lost 3, with 11 bases in between. The CDR3 covers 14 residues. CDR3 amino acids: CASSVRIPTDTQYF. The CDR3 bases are TGTGCCAGCAGTGTCCGAATTCCAACAGATACGCAGTATTTT.

The J gene is TRBJ2-2, the V gene TRBV15; TRBD2 matches at 10 bases. The junction had 8 bases not matched to a gene; V was cut back by 5 bases and J by 5 bases. Germline-derived CDR1 and CDR2 are LNHNV and YYDKDF (reference sequence). This CDR3 is 16 amino acids long. CDR3 sequence reads: CATSGRAGGRTGELFF. The CDR3 DNA sequence: TGTGCCACCAGCGGCCGAGCGGGGGGGCGGACCGGGGAGCTGTTTTTT.

This clonotype came up many times. CDR3 residues: CASSPGPSYEQYF. The DNA for the CDR3 is TGCGCCAGCAGTCCGGGCCCCTCCTACGAGCAGTACTTC. The chain combines TRBV5-1 with TRBJ2-7; D ambiguous. Trimming took off 5 bases at V and 0 bases at J, with 9 bases between the two ends. The length of the CDR3 is 13 residues. CDR1 is SGHRS and CDR2 is YFSETQ in the germline V gene.

This clonotype was picked up a small number of times. The rearrangement joins TRBV18 to TRBJ1-1; D gene unclear. Trimming cost V 0 bases and J 0 bases, with 5 bases left between them. This CDR3 contains 14 residues. Germline V gene data show CDR1 as KGHSH and CDR2 as LQKENI. The CDR3 DNA sequence: TGTGCCAGCTCACCACCGTCTATGAACACTGAAGCTTTCTTT. This encodes CASSPPSMNTEAFF.

The CDR3 nucleotides read TGCGCCAGCAGCCCCAGGGGGCACAGCTCCTACGAGCAGTACTTC. It encodes CASSPRGHSSYEQYF. The gene calls are TRBV5-1 and TRBJ2-7; 8 positions agree with TRBD1. This CDR3 contains 15 residues. The J segment lost 0 bases and the V segment lost 4 bases, leaving 6 bases of the junction unmatched. Per the germline V gene, CDR1 is SGHRS and CDR2 is YFSETQ.

The chain has TRBV6-2 or TRBV6-3 and TRBJ2-1; TRBD2 agrees at 7 bases. After removal of 5 bases from V and 6 bases from J, the junction contained 10 bases not matched to a gene. Germline assignment: CDR1 MNHEY and CDR2 SVGEGT. This CDR3 comprises 15 residues. The CDR3 DNA reads as TGTGCCAGCAGTCCTCCTATAGCGGGCGTCAATGAGCAGTTCTTC. This codes for CASSPPIAGVNEQFF.

This sequence joins TRBV12-3 or TRBV12-4 and TRBJ2-1; 8 bases agree with TRBD2. The CDR3 spans 16 residues. After removal of 3 bases from V and 3 bases from J, the junction contained 7 bases not matched to a gene. CDR3 in amino acids: CASSFGAGDYYNEQFF. In nucleotides, the CDR3 is TGTGCCAGCAGTTTTGGAGCGGGGGACTACTACAATGAGCAGTTCTTC.

The chain employs TRBV20-1 and TRBJ1-2; no clear D. Trimming shortened V by 5 bases and J by 4 bases, and 11 bases separated the two germline ends. Germline CDR1 DFQATT, CDR2 SNEGSKA (reference sequence). This CDR3 spans 12 amino acids. CDR3 region: CSAASGPYGYTF. In nucleotides, the CDR3 is TGCAGTGCTGCTTCGGGCCCCTATGGCTACACCTTC.

This rearrangement joins TRBV7-9 to TRBJ1-5; D is uncertain. This CDR3 region has 14 residues. Trimming cost V 1 base and J 2 bases, with 6 bases left between them. Germline V gives CDR1 SEHNR, CDR2 FQNEAQ (reference sequence). In nucleotides, the CDR3 is TGTGCCAGCAGCTTAGAAGGTGGCAATCAGCCCCAGCATTTT. Translated, it gives CASSLEGGNQPQHF. Full variable domain (rest looked up from reference TRBV7-9 and TRBJ1-5): DTGVSQNPRHKITKRGQNVTFRCDPISEHNRLYWYRQTLGQGPEFLTYFQNEAQLEKSRLLSDRFSAERPKGSFSTLEIQRTEQGDSAMYLCASSLEGGNQPQHFGDGTRLSIL.

This clonotype was seen more than once but under ten times. The gene calls are TRBV20-1 and TRBJ1-5; TRBD1 agrees at 8 bases. The CDR3 extends over 15 amino acids. V shed 2 bases, J shed 0 bases, and the junction held 3 bases outside the gene matches. Germline-derived CDR1 and CDR2 are DFQATT and SNEGSKA (reference sequence). This CDR3 is CSARNRGISNQPQHF. CDR3 coding DNA: TGCAGTGCTAGAAACAGGGGGATTAGCAATCAGCCCCAGCATTTT.